The 17 T cell receptor beta chains reported below all come from one sample, sequenced in a study of T cell responses to AZD1222 COVID-19 vaccine. Using immunoSEQ multiplex PCR, the repertoire was profiled, and TCRdb retains in-frame clones only, with some absent. The table records 130,000 to 150,000 clones, about nine tenths of them present only once. The material sequenced was peripheral blood, taken on day 0 of MenACWY control vaccination. All receptors come from an adult in good health.

A single count supports this clone. This chain links TRBV5-1 with TRBJ1-3; D is unclear. The germline gives CDR1 SGHRS, CDR2 YFSETQ. With 0 bases removed from V and 0 bases from J, the gap between germline ends came to 7 bases. CDR3 length: 15 residues. The CDR3 protein is CASSLDPSSGNTIYF. In DNA, the CDR3 is TGCGCCAGCAGCTTGGACCCGAGCTCTGGAAACACCATATATTTT.

The chain recombines TRBV28 with TRBJ1-4, with 8 bases identical to TRBD1. V was clipped by 5 bases and J by 7 bases; unmatched bases: 9. Germline CDR1 MDHEN, CDR2 SYDVKM. The CDR3 spans 15 residues. The CDR3 reads CASSPADRVIEKLFF. CDR3 nucleotides: TGTGCCAGCAGTCCCGCGGACAGGGTAATTGAAAAACTGTTTTTT.

This clone has a single count. The CDR3, as DNA: TGTGCCAGCAGTTTGTGGGGTGGGCTAGGGGTTGGCACAGATACGCAGTATTTT. Translated: CASSLWGGLGVGTDTQYF. The chain combines TRBV27 with TRBJ2-3; maybe TRBD1 (5 bases). V lost 3 bases to trimming and J lost 1 base, with 20 bases between them. Germline V gives CDR1 MNHEY, CDR2 SMNVEV (reference sequence). The CDR3 length is 18 residues.

This clone was detected only a few times. The chain links TRBV28 to TRBJ1-5, with D possibly TRBD1 on 5 matching bases. V was pared by 6 bases and J by 3 bases, with 15 bases between. CDR3 length: 15 residues. Germline loops: CDR1 MDHEN, CDR2 SYDVKM. DNA of the CDR3: TGTGCCAGCAGCTCCCGGGGGGACTTCAATCAGCCCCAGCATTTT. Translation: CASSSRGDFNQPQHF.

The CDR3 sequence: CASSLGLSGWGYTF. CDR3 sequence (DNA): TGTGCCAGCAGCTTGGGGCTATCTGGGTGGGGCTACACCTTC. J is TRBJ1-2 and V is TRBV7-9, with D maybe TRBD1 (5 bases). CDR1 and CDR2 (germline): SEHNR, FQNEAQ (reference sequence). Trimming left V 3 bases short and J 8 bases short, with 16 bases between. The CDR3 spans 14 residues.

The chain links TRBV7-9 to TRBJ2-4; D is unclear. Germline V lookup: CDR1 SEHNR, CDR2 FQNEAQ (reference sequence). Trimming left V 5 bases short and J 2 bases short, with 7 bases between. The CDR3 runs to 13 residues. DNA for the CDR3: TGTGCCAGCAGCATGGACCCCAAAAACATTCAGTACTTC. This encodes CASSMDPKNIQYF.

The rearrangement joins TRBV10-3 to TRBJ1-5, with D possibly TRBD1 on 5 matching bases. This CDR3 is built from 17 residues. The V and J ends lost 6 bases and 0 bases respectively, with 18 bases between them. The germline CDR1 and CDR2 sequences are ENHRY and SYGVKD. The CDR3 DNA sequence: TGTGCCATCAGCCCGGGACGAAACCGAGATAGCAATCAGCCCCAGCATTTT. Amino acids: CAISPGRNRDSNQPQHF.

V is TRBV7-2 and J is TRBJ1-6, with a tentative D call TRBD1 (5 bases). CDR1 SGHTA and CDR2 FQGNSA come from the germline V gene. With 7 bases removed from V and 13 bases from J, the gap between germline ends came to 20 bases. The CDR3 has 14 amino acids. CDR3 protein: CASTAGFGTPPLHF. The CDR3 DNA reads as TGTGCCAGCACCGCAGGGTTTGGGACGCCGCCCCTCCACTTT.

The chain employs TRBV14 and TRBJ1-1; TRBD1 matches at 9 bases. J lost 5 bases, V lost 4 bases, and 8 bases had no gene match. In germline, CDR1 is SGHDN, CDR2 FVKESK. The CDR3 totals 15 residues. The CDR3 loop reads CASSPAGTGNTEAFF. Written as DNA, the CDR3 is TGTGCCAGCAGCCCGGCCGGGACAGGGAATACTGAAGCTTTCTTT.

This sequence joins TRBV29-1 and TRBJ2-3; 9 positions agree with TRBD1. CDR3 length: 15 amino acids. V was pared by 5 bases and J by 4 bases, with 10 bases of the junction left unmatched. The V gene's germline CDR1 is SQVTM and CDR2 ANQGSEA. CDR3 amino acids: CSVRHRGRFADTQYF. Here the CDR3 DNA reads TGCAGCGTTCGGCACAGGGGGCGCTTCGCAGATACGCAGTATTTT.

The gene calls are TRBV7-9 and TRBJ1-3, with 7 nucleotides matching TRBD1. The CDR3 has 16 residues. V trimming: 3 bases; J trimming: 1 base; junction bases outside the gene matches: 6. Germline CDR1 is SEHNR and CDR2 is FQNEAQ (reference sequence). Here the CDR3 DNA reads TGTGCCAGCAGCTTTTTTGGGACAGAATCTGGAAACACCATATATTTT. Translated: CASSFFGTESGNTIYF.

J is TRBJ1-3 and V is TRBV3-1 (or the pseudogene TRBV3-2); D remains unclear. V was cut by 3 bases and J by 0 bases, with 6 bases left in between. This CDR3 comprises 14 residues. Per the germline V gene, CDR1 is LGHDT and CDR2 is YNNKEL (reference sequence). CDR3 nucleotides: TGTGCCAGCAGCCAGCCAGTCTCTGGAAACACCATATATTTT. It specifies CASSQPVSGNTIYF.

This sequence joins TRBV9 and TRBJ1-4, with 9 bases lining up with TRBD1. Germline trimming cut 4 bases from V and 3 bases from J; bases unmatched to any gene: 4. Germline CDR1 SGDLS, CDR2 YYNGEE. This CDR3 is 15 amino acids long. The CDR3 region is CASSPGQGSNEKLFF. The CDR3 nucleotides are TGTGCCAGCAGCCCCGGACAGGGGTCTAATGAAAAACTGTTTTTT.

On this clone itself: One junction end disagrees with the germline gene, perhaps due to a read error. This chain links TRBV7-7 with TRBJ1-1, with D possibly matching TRBD1 (6 bases). The germline V gene has CDR1 SSHAT and CDR2 FNYEAQ (reference sequence). The CDR3 has 13 amino acids. The CDR3 reads CASSQDRGTEAFF. The CDR3 DNA reads as TGTGCTAGCAGCCAGGACAGAGGGACTGAAGCTTTCTTT.

This sequence joins TRBV18 and TRBJ1-5, with TRBD1 as a possible D gene (6 bases). Germline V gene data show CDR1 as KGHSH and CDR2 as LQKENI. The V end lost 7 bases, the J end lost 3 bases, and 10 bases lay between the germline ends. The CDR3 totals 13 residues. CDR3 sequence: CASCRDTNQPQHF. The CDR3 coding sequence is TGTGCCAGCTGCCGGGACACCAATCAGCCCCAGCATTTT.

The chain couples TRBV7-2 to TRBJ2-7, with 10 bases identical to TRBD2. Trimming removed 5 bases from V and 3 bases from J; junction bases left unmatched: 4. The germline CDR1 and CDR2 sequences are SGHTA and FQGNSA. This CDR3 has 14 amino acids. CDR3: CASSPSGRIYEQYF. CDR3 coding DNA: TGTGCCAGCAGCCCTAGCGGGAGAATCTACGAGCAGTACTTC.

A word on this clone: This CDR3 is also generated by other DNA sequences in the sample. The chain is built from TRBV7-3 and TRBJ2-5; a possible D gene is TRBD2 (5 bases). This CDR3 is 13 amino acids long. Trimming removed 3 bases at V and 4 bases at J, with 9 bases between. Germline V gives CDR1 SGHTA, CDR2 FQGTGA. CDR3: CASSLREGETQYF. The CDR3 nucleotides read TGTGCCAGCAGCTTGCGAGAGGGAGAGACCCAGTACTTC.